The next 15 T cell receptor beta chains were all read from a single sample in a study of cytomegalovirus exposure and HLA in healthy donors. TCRdb's table, derived via immunoSEQ multiplex PCR, lists solely in-frame clones and lacks some. Of about 120,000 clones listed, 85% to 90% were seen once; the top ten hold over 1%. The specimen sequenced was PBMCs. The receptors shown here come from a woman younger than 35 in good health and CMV-seronegative.

V and J are TRBV28 and TRBJ2-5, with 7 bases that match TRBD1. CDR1 is MDHEN, CDR2 SYDVKM, per germline. Trimming cost V 3 bases and J 4 bases; bases outside gene matches: 23. The CDR3 runs 20 residues. CDR3 region: CASSFLTRRGFKGARETQYF. The DNA for the CDR3 is TGTGCCAGCAGTTTCCTCACCCGAAGGGGCTTTAAGGGGGCACGAGAGACCCAGTACTTC.

The chain joins TRBV11-2 to TRBJ2-2; no clear D gene. With 3 bases removed from V and 6 bases from J, the gap between germline ends came to 5 bases. CDR1 is SGHAT, CDR2 FQNNGV, per germline. The CDR3 runs to 12 residues. The CDR3 loop reads CASSLVAGELFF. CDR3 DNA: TGTGCCAGCAGCTTGGTAGCCGGGGAGCTGTTTTTT.

The chain has TRBV10-1 and TRBJ2-1, with 8 bases identical to TRBD1. This CDR3 is built from 14 residues. The ends lost 8 bases at V and 8 bases at J; junction bases unmatched: 11. CDR1 is WNHNN and CDR2 is SYGVQD in the germline V gene (reference sequence). The CDR3 DNA follows: TGCGCCAGCGGCTCAGGGGGCCTCCCCCATGAGCAGTTCTTC. It specifies CASGSGGLPHEQFF.

The gene calls are TRBV9 and TRBJ1-2, with 7 bases fitting TRBD1. Trimming at V came to 3 bases and at J to 0 bases, leaving 17 bases not matched to a gene. Germline V CDR1 and CDR2: SGDLS, YYNGEE. The CDR3 runs 19 residues. CDR3 DNA sequence: TGTGCCAGCAGCGCACGACCCCGGGACAGAACTACTTCTAACTATGGCTACACCTTC. Its protein product is CASSARPRDRTTSNYGYTF.

The chain carries TRBV6-5 and TRBJ2-1, with 9 bases aligning to TRBD1. Trimming cost V 6 bases and J 7 bases; bases outside gene matches: 7. Germline V gene sequence: CDR1 MNHEY, CDR2 SVGAGI. The CDR3 extends over 14 amino acids. The CDR3 region is CASRGTGGENEQFF. Here the CDR3 DNA reads TGTGCCAGCAGAGGAACAGGGGGCGAGAATGAGCAGTTCTTC.

CDR3: CASGVGNEQFF. For the CDR3, the DNA is TGCGCCAGCGGAGTGGGTAATGAGCAGTTCTTC. The V gene is TRBV4-1, the J gene TRBJ2-1; D call uncertain. Germline assignment: CDR1 MGHRA and CDR2 YSYEKL. The CDR3 is 11 residues long. V dropped 8 bases and J dropped 7 bases, with 9 bases sitting between them.

The J gene is TRBJ1-4, the V gene TRBV5-8; 9 nucleotides agree with TRBD1. Trimming at V came to 0 bases and at J to 7 bases, leaving 4 bases not matched to a gene. CDR1 and CDR2 from the germline V gene are SGHTS and YDEGEE. This CDR3 comprises 15 residues. CDR3 sequence reads: CASSLGQGVVEKLFF. The CDR3 coding sequence is TGTGCCAGCAGCTTGGGACAGGGGGTCGTTGAAAAACTGTTTTTT.

The gene calls are TRBV9 and TRBJ2-1; the match to TRBD2 covers 8 bases. This CDR3 region has 12 residues. With V trimmed by 1 base and J by 10 bases, 1 base remained unmatched. The V gene's germline CDR1 is SGDLS and CDR2 YYNGEE. In DNA form, the CDR3 reads TGTGCCAGCAGCGTACCTAGCGGGGAGCAGTTCTTC. Encoded protein: CASSVPSGEQFF.

The V call is TRBV13, the J call TRBJ1-3; D gene ambiguous. The germline V and J ends were trimmed by 6 bases and 0 bases, with 9 bases remaining between them. Germline V gives CDR1 PRHDT, CDR2 FYEKMQ (reference sequence). The CDR3 spans 14 residues. This CDR3 reads CASRRAGSGNTIYF. The CDR3 region has the DNA TGTGCCAGCAGGCGGGCCGGCTCTGGAAACACCATATATTTT.

The chain is built from TRBV6-6 and TRBJ1-5; 7 nucleotides agree with TRBD1. The CDR3 is made up of 14 amino acids. Germline values: CDR1 MNHNY, CDR2 SVGAGI (reference sequence). Unmatched junction bases numbered 4, after V lost 4 bases and J lost 4 bases. CDR3 residues: CASSLSQGNQPQHF. For the CDR3, the DNA is TGTGCCAGCAGTTTGTCACAGGGGAATCAGCCCCAGCATTTT.

This clone has just a few counts. The rearrangement links TRBV6-4 to TRBJ2-3, with 9 bases matching TRBD2. Germline V gene sequence: CDR1 MRHNA, CDR2 SNTAGT. V dropped 5 bases and J dropped 3; count of bases not matched to a gene: 6. The CDR3 loop spans 15 amino acids. Here the CDR3 reads CASSSLAGATDTQYF. CDR3 nucleotides: TGTGCCAGCAGTTCCTTAGCGGGGGCGACAGATACGCAGTATTTT.

V gene TRBV6-1 combines with J gene TRBJ2-1; 8 bases map to TRBD1. V gave up 6 bases and J gave up 0 bases; unmatched junction bases: 7. Per the germline V gene, CDR1 is MNHNS and CDR2 is SASEGT. The CDR3 contains 16 residues. This CDR3 reads CASREPGGSSYNEQFF. The CDR3 DNA is TGTGCCAGCAGAGAACCAGGGGGCTCCTCCTACAATGAGCAGTTCTTC.

V and J are TRBV5-1 and TRBJ2-3; D is perhaps TRBD1 (6 bases). The germline gives CDR1 SGHRS, CDR2 YFSETQ. V gave up 5 bases and J gave up 1 base, with 14 bases separating them. This CDR3 is 15 amino acids long. The CDR3 here is CASSSAEGGTDTQYF. The CDR3 region has the DNA TGCGCCAGCAGTTCGGCTGAGGGGGGCACAGATACGCAGTATTTT.

This rearrangement joins TRBV19 to TRBJ1-3; D is unresolved. The germline V gene encodes CDR1 LNHDA and CDR2 SQIVND (reference sequence). CDR3 size: 11 residues. Between the trimmed V and J ends, which lost 11 bases and 0 bases, there was a span of 5 bases. In DNA, the CDR3 is TGTGCCGGAGACTCTGGAAACACCATATATTTT. The encoded protein is CAGDSGNTIYF.

The chain couples TRBV19 to TRBJ2-3, with D unresolved. Trimming removed 8 bases from V and 3 bases from J, with 9 bases in between. This CDR3 has 12 amino acids. In germline, CDR1 is LNHDA, CDR2 SQIVND (reference sequence). The CDR3 spells CASGPRTDTQYF. CDR3 DNA: TGTGCCAGTGGGCCCAGAACAGATACGCAGTATTTT.